The present T cell receptor (beta chain) was sequenced within a study of T cell responses to AZD1222 COVID-19 vaccine. Points from the study as a whole: Donors were largely white British and mainly female; clonal diversity was possibly underestimated. At 160-218 and 743-854, vaccine-associated CD4 TCRs were dominant, and they spanned spike. Every sample of the repertoires postdated the peak T cell response.

On this clone itself: No antigen is known for it.

TCRdb keeps only in-frame clones here, not all; method: immunoSEQ multiplex PCR. This table holds approximately 100,000 clones, 85% to 90% found once. This CDR3 has 17 residues. Germline loops: CDR1 LGHDT, CDR2 YNNKEL (reference sequence). V shed 1 base, J shed 7 bases, and the junction held 9 bases outside the gene matches. The chain couples TRBV3-1 (or the pseudogene TRBV3-2) to TRBJ2-1; TRBD2 matches 11 bases. The clonotype originates from an adult in good health. The sample consisted of peripheral blood, taken on day 0 of AZD1222 vaccination. This CDR3 is CASSQAPSGGILNEQFF. In DNA, the CDR3 is TGTGCCAGCAGCCAAGCCCCTAGCGGGGGGATCTTGAATGAGCAGTTCTTC.